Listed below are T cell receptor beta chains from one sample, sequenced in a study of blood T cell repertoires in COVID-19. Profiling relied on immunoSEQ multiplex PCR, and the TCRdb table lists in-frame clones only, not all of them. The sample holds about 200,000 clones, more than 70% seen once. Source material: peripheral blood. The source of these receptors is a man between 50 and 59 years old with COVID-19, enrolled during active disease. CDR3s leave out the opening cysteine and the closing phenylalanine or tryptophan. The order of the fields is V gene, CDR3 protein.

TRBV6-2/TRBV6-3,ASSYSRLAGPPDTQY
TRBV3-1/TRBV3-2,ASSPFPKTGLHETQY
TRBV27,ASQDRAGGELF
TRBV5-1,ASSLGTSGRGTGELF
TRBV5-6,ASSPGTGGRGYT
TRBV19,ASSIAHRGQTEAF
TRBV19,AAGSGGLGNEQF
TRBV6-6,AIQDPTSGLFEQF
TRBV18,ASSPGLDIAYNEQF
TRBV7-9,ASSPGTGGLTDTQY
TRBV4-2,ASSSQGLETQY
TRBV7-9,ASSQKVADTQY
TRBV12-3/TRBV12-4,ASSVNEKLF
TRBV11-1,ASSPLGLAGSYEQY
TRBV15,ATSRDYGGSYNEQF
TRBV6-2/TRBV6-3,ASSLLGASGSGNEQF
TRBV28,ASSVSIEKLF
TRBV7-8,ASSARPRPTAYEQY
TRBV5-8,ASSLGYLDNEQF
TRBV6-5,ASISGQGASDTQY
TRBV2,ASSEAPQGEKLF
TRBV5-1,ASSLMGTSNEKLF
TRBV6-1,ASSAGTGYATTNEKLF
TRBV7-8,ASSFDTLSEQY
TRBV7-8,ASRWTGGGLSGANVLT
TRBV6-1,ASSARGQGFGEQY
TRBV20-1,SASSLAGVAETQY
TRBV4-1,ASSQEQGAYSPLH
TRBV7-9,ASSFATGDNQPQH
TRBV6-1,ASSEDNNSPLH
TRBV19,ASSPRQGATGELF
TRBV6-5,ARTGWVAYNSPLH